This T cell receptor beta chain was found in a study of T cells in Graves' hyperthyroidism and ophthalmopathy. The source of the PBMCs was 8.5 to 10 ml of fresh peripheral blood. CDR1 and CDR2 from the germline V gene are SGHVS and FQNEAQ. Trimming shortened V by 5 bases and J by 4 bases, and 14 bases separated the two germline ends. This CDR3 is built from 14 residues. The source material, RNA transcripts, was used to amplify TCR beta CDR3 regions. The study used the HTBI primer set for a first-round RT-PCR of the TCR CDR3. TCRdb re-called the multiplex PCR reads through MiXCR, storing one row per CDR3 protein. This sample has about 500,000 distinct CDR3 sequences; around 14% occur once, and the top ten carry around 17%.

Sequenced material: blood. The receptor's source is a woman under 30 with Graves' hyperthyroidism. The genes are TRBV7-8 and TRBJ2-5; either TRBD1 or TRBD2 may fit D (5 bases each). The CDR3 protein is CASSATGTPETQYF. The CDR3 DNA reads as TGTGCCAGCAGCGCGACCGGGACCCCAGAGACCCAGTACTTC.